This T cell receptor (beta chain) was recorded in a study of T-cell reconstitution after alpha-beta-depleted transplantation in children. This clonotype occurred many times. V dropped 0 bases and J dropped 1 base, with 10 bases sitting between them. This CDR3 has 15 amino acids. Germline CDR1 SGHRS, CDR2 YFSETQ. Unique molecular identifiers were used to barcode this TCRbeta library. TCRdb independently ran MiXCR on the PCR reads; one entry per CDR3 protein. The sample holds around 410,000 distinct CDR3 sequences, roughly 10% seen once. The chain couples TRBV5-1 to TRBJ1-1; possibly TRBD1 for D (5 bases). The specimen was PBMCs from the stem cell graft donor, collected from the stem cell graft. The sequence was collected from a human donor who donated a stem cell graft to a child with acute myeloid leukemia. The CDR3 sequence: CASSLEGLPNTEAFF. The CDR3 DNA sequence: TGCGCCAGCAGCTTGGAGGGACTGCCGAACACTGAAGCTTTCTTT.